This is a list of T cell receptor beta chains from one sample in a study of cytomegalovirus exposure and HLA in healthy donors. Sequencing was performed with immunoSEQ multiplex PCR; in TCRdb, only in-frame clones are kept and a portion is missing. The table has some 96,000 clones, 64% seen once. Sample: PBMCs. The receptors come from a man aged 55 to 70 in good health and CMV-seronegative. Both conserved end residues are part of each CDR3. The D gene is left open where the match is weak. Rows may omit the clone size; those that give it use once, few, many or a size class.

>TRBV29-1|TRBD1|TRBJ1-1|few
CSVGDRVDTEAFF
TGCAGCGTTGGCGACAGGGTGGACACTGAAGCTTTCTTT
>TRBV5-4|TRBD2|TRBJ2-3|NA
CASNRGGQSTDTQYF
TGTGCCAGCAATCGGGGGGGCCAGAGCACAGATACGCAGTATTTT
>TRBV11-3|TRBD1|TRBJ1-5|NA
CASSLAGQGYNQPQHF
TGTGCCAGCAGCTTAGCGGGACAGGGGTACAATCAGCCCCAGCATTTT
>TRBV11-2|TRBD2|TRBJ2-1|NA
CASRAPGGAYNEQFF
TGTGCCAGCAGGGCTCCGGGGGGGGCCTACAATGAGCAGTTCTTC
>TRBV9|NA|TRBJ1-1|few
CASSEGGETEAFF
TGTGCCAGCAGTGAGGGAGGGGAAACTGAAGCTTTCTTT
>TRBV9|TRBD1|TRBJ2-7|once
CASSLRDRQHEQYF
TGTGCCAGCAGCCTACGGGACAGGCAACACGAGCAGTACTTC
>TRBV29-1|NA|TRBJ1-1|few
CSARRGETEAFF
TGCAGCGCTCGACGGGGGGAAACTGAAGCTTTCTTT
>TRBV28|NA|TRBJ2-7|NA
CASGGVVYEQYF
TGTGCCAGCGGCGGCGTCGTTTACGAGCAGTACTTC
>TRBV11-2|TRBD2|TRBJ2-2|NA
CASSLASGSIYTGELFF
TGTGCCAGCAGCTTAGCTAGCGGGAGTATTTACACCGGGGAGCTGTTTTTT
>TRBV18|NA|TRBJ1-4|NA
CASSRYGDKGEGRAQLFF
TGTGCCAGCTCTAGATACGGGGACAAAGGTGAAGGTCGTGCTCAACTGTTTTTT
>TRBV28|TRBD1|TRBJ2-7|NA
CASLRDRGGEQYF
TGTGCCAGCCTACGGGACAGGGGAGGCGAGCAGTACTTC
>TRBV2|TRBD1|TRBJ1-6|NA
CASRGQGISPLHF
TGTGCCAGCAGGGGACAGGGGATTTCACCCCTCCACTTT
>TRBV10-2|NA|TRBJ1-1|NA
CASSGIQGPEAFF
TGCGCCAGCAGTGGGATACAGGGCCCTGAAGCTTTCTTT
>TRBV7-9|NA|TRBJ2-1|few
CAIRKGQSSYNEQFF
TGTGCCATCCGAAAAGGACAGAGCTCCTACAATGAGCAGTTCTTC
>TRBV5-6|NA|TRBJ2-7|few
CASSSLTRQSSYEQYF
TGTGCCAGCAGCTCACTTACCCGACAGAGCTCCTACGAGCAGTACTTC
>TRBV11-1|NA|TRBJ2-1|many
CASSFDYQDNEQFF
TGTGCCAGCAGCTTCGACTACCAGGACAATGAGCAGTTCTTC
>TRBV5-6|TRBD1|TRBJ1-4|NA
CASSETGGGEKLFF
TGTGCCAGCAGCGAGACAGGGGGCGGTGAAAAACTGTTTTTT
>TRBV19|NA|TRBJ2-3|NA
CASSIDPRGTDTQYF
TGTGCCAGTAGTATAGATCCGAGGGGCACAGATACGCAGTATTTT
>TRBV6-6|NA|TRBJ2-7|NA
CASSYKGEGTYEQYF
TGTGCCAGCAGTTACAAGGGGGAAGGCACCTACGAGCAGTACTTC